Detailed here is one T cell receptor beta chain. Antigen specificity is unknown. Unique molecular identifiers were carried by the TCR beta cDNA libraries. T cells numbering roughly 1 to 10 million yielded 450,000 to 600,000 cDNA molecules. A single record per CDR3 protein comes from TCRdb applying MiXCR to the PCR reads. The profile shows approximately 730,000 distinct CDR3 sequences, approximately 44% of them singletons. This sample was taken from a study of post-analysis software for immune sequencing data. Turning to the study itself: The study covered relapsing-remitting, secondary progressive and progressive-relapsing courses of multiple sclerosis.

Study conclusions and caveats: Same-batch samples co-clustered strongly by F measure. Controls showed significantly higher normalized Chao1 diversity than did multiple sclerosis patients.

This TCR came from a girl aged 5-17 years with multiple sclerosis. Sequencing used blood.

CDR3 sequence reads: CASSYDGGWDNEQFF. The DNA for the CDR3 is TGCGCCAGCAGCTACGATGGGGGCTGGGACAATGAGCAGTTCTTC. The rearrangement joins TRBV5-1 to TRBJ2-1, with D possibly matching TRBD1 (6 bases). Germline lookup yields CDR1 SGHRS and CDR2 YFSETQ. Trimming shortened V by 3 bases and J by 5 bases, and 15 bases separated the two germline ends. The CDR3 extends over 15 amino acids. Based on the CDR3 plus reference TRBV5-1 and TRBJ2-1, the full variable domain is KAGVTQTPRYLIKTRGQQVTLSCSPISGHRSVSWYQQTPGQGLQFLFEYFSETQRNKGNFPGRFSGRQFSNSRSEMNVSTLELGDSALYLCASSYDGGWDNEQFFGPGTRLTVL.